Listed below are T cell receptor beta chains from one sample, sequenced in a study of T-cell reconstitution after alpha-beta-depleted transplantation in children. MiXCR, applied by TCRdb to the PCR reads, yields one record per CDR3 protein. The repertoire holds about 640,000 distinct CDR3 sequences, with 10% to 15% as singletons. Material: PBMCs, mostly from graft donor cells, obtained 360 days after TCRalphabeta/CD19-depleted stem cell transplant. Receptors originate from a male patient younger than 18 who had a stem cell transplant for acute myeloid leukemia, so the T cells may come from the graft donor. The CDR3 runs from the conserved cysteine through the conserved F or W.

>TRBJ2-2|TRBV30
CAWSVRTGELFF
>TRBJ2-2|TRBV29-1
CSVRLNRENTGELFF
>TRBJ2-7|TRBV12-3/TRBV12-4
CASSHLSHYEQYF
>TRBJ2-7|TRBV4-3
CASSQATSGRASGEQYF
>TRBJ2-3|TRBV7-3
CASSLFQGLAADTQYF
>TRBJ2-7|TRBV20-1
CSATRLRSGSPREQYF
>TRBJ2-7|TRBV29-1
CSVSRVLAAEQYF
>TRBJ1-2|TRBV19
CASSMTPPTSGNYGYTF
>TRBJ1-5|TRBV4-3
CASSQALGTINQPQHF
>TRBJ2-3|TRBV9
CASSGDVARGGRSTDTQYF
>TRBJ2-3|TRBV5-5
CASSPALGVGADTQYF
>TRBJ2-1|TRBV10-3
CAISGSAPGNEQFF
>TRBJ1-6|TRBV4-1
CASSQDGINSPLHF
>TRBJ2-3|TRBV5-1
CASSLLGLAGVTDTQYF
>TRBJ2-2|TRBV7-2
CASSLVGDSRDTGELFF
>TRBJ1-1|TRBV19
CASSYPGGRNTEAFF
>TRBJ2-7|TRBV12-3/TRBV12-4
CASRRRDYSYEQYF
>TRBJ2-3|TRBV20-1
CSAPQVGGTDTQYF
>TRBJ2-7|TRBV20-1
CSARFTPSYEGQYF
>TRBJ2-5|TRBV30
CAWKLTSRIQETQYF
>TRBJ1-2|TRBV29-1
CSVEEGPGGYTF
>TRBJ2-5|TRBV27
CASSPPFLRNGLQTQYF
>TRBJ2-7|TRBV29-1
CSVSLSGFGEQYF
>TRBJ2-5|TRBV18
CASSSPVRRHQETQYF
>TRBJ2-2|TRBV28
CASTSTWAFTGELFF